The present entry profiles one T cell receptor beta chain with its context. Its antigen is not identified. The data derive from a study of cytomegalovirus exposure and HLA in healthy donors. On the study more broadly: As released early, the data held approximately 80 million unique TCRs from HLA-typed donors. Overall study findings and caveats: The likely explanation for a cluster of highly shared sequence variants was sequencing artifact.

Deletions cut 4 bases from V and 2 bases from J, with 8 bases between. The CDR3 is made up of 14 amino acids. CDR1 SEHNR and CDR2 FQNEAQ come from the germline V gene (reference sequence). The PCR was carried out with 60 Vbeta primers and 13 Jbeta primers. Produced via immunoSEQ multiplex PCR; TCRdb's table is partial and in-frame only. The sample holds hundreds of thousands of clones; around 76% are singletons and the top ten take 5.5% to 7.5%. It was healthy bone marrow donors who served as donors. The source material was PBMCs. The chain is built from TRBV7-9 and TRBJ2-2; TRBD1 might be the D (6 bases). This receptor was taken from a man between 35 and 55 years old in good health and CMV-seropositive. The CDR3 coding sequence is TGTGCCAGCAGCTGGACAGCCAACACCGGGGAGCTGTTTTTT. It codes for CASSWTANTGELFF.